A single sample gave rise to the 14 T cell receptor beta chains below, sequenced in a study of cytomegalovirus exposure and HLA in healthy donors. PCR primers comprised 60 Vbeta and 13 Jbeta primers. The method was immunoSEQ multiplex PCR; TCRdb's version includes in-frame clones alone and lacks a portion of them. The table lists approximately 100,000 clones, 70% to 80% of them singletons. Sequenced: PBMCs. The source of these receptors is a female donor in good health and CMV-seronegative.

Only a few counts were recorded for this clone. The chain uses TRBV7-2 and TRBJ1-1; 8 nucleotides line up with TRBD1. The ends lost 5 bases at V and 6 bases at J; junction bases unmatched: 11. The CDR3 totals 15 residues. Looked up from germline, CDR1 is SGHTA and CDR2 is FQGNSA. The CDR3 DNA follows: TGTGCCAGCAGCATCATTCAGGGGGCCGGGGCTGAAGCTTTCTTT. It translates to CASSIIQGAGAEAFF. Together with reference TRBV7-2 and TRBJ1-1, the CDR3 gives the full variable domain: GAGVSQSPSNKVTEKGKDVELRCDPISGHTALYWYRQSLGQGLEFLIYFQGNSAPDKSGLPSDRFSAERTGGSVSTLTIQRTQQEDSAVYLCASSIIQGAGAEAFFGQGTRLTVV.

The chain recombines TRBV10-3 with TRBJ2-7, with 7 bases aligning to TRBD2. V lost 4 bases and J lost 5; bases outside the gene matches: 5. The length of the CDR3 is 13 residues. Per the germline V gene, CDR1 is ENHRY and CDR2 is SYGVKD. The CDR3 DNA follows: TGTGCCATCAGTGGCGGGAGTGACCACGAGCAGTACTTC. Its protein is CAISGGSDHEQYF.

The V call is TRBV11-2, the J call TRBJ2-3, with a possible D match to TRBD2 (6 bases). The germline V gene has CDR1 SGHAT and CDR2 FQNNGV. The CDR3 extends over 16 amino acids. Trimming took off 5 bases at V and 2 bases at J, with 17 bases between the two ends. CDR3 loop: CASSPRAGVHTDTQYF. The DNA of the CDR3 is TGTGCCAGCAGCCCCCGAGCGGGTGTCCACACAGATACGCAGTATTTT.

This clone was seen a handful of times. The genes are TRBV2 and TRBJ1-4; D is uncertain. Trimming pared 7 bases from V and 6 bases from J, leaving 9 bases between. Germline CDR1 and CDR2: SNHLY and FYNNEI. CDR3 size: 12 residues. The CDR3 spells CASNFGDEKLFF. CDR3 DNA sequence: TGTGCCAGCAACTTCGGAGATGAAAAACTGTTTTTT.

This rearrangement joins TRBV6-6 to TRBJ2-2; D is possibly TRBD1 (5 bases). V was pared by 5 bases and J by 5 bases, with 12 bases between. CDR3 length: 14 amino acids. Per germline, CDR1 MNHNY and CDR2 SVGAGI (reference sequence). CDR3: CASSGAFTTGELFF. In DNA, the CDR3 is TGTGCCAGCAGTGGGGCATTCACTACCGGGGAGCTGTTTTTT.

This chain joins TRBV14 and TRBJ1-1, with 8 bases that match TRBD1. CDR3 length equals 16 residues. V trimming: 6 bases; J trimming: 1 base; junction bases outside the gene matches: 10. CDR1 and CDR2 (germline): SGHDN, FVKESK. DNA of the CDR3: TGTGCCAGCAGTCATCGGACCGGGACAGGGAACACTGAAGCTTTCTTT. It translates to CASSHRTGTGNTEAFF.

The chain uses TRBV7-2 and TRBJ2-1; D possibly corresponds to TRBD2 (6 bases). V was pared by 0 bases and J by 2 bases, with 17 bases between. Germline CDR1 is SGHTA and CDR2 is FQGNSA. There are 18 residues in the CDR3. The CDR3, as DNA: TGTGCCAGCAGCTTAGCTTCCCGGGGTGGGAGGACCTACAATGAGCAGTTCTTC. This sequence encodes CASSLASRGGRTYNEQFF.

V and J are TRBV23-1 and TRBJ2-7; no definite D call. TRBV23-1 carries the ORF label, with uncertain function. Deletions cut 2 bases from V and 5 bases from J, with 7 bases between. The length of the CDR3 is 12 residues. In DNA form, the CDR3 reads TGCGCCAGCAGTCAACAGTCCCACGAGCAGTACTTC. It specifies CASSQQSHEQYF.

As to this clone: This sample also contains other DNA sequences that code for the same CDR3. V and J are TRBV28 and TRBJ2-1, with 11 bases aligning to TRBD2. Germline V gene lookup returns CDR1 MDHEN and CDR2 SYDVKM. The CDR3 contains 16 residues. V lost 2 bases, J lost 2 bases, and 2 bases stayed unmatched. The CDR3 sequence is CASSLVSGRAYNEQFF. Written as DNA, the CDR3 is TGTGCCAGCAGTTTAGTTAGCGGGAGGGCCTACAATGAGCAGTTCTTC.

Points on this clone: A junction end diverges from the germline sequence, so it may reflect a read error. The same CDR3 arises from other DNA sequences in this sample as well. This sequence joins TRBV2 and TRBJ1-1; no reliable D call. Germline-derived CDR1 and CDR2 are SNHLY and FYNNEI. This CDR3 is 14 amino acids long. The CDR3 nucleotides are TGTGCCAGCAGCCCACACGGACTCTCCGCTGAAGCCTTCTTT. This sequence encodes CASSPHGLSAEAFF.

The chain combines TRBV27 with TRBJ2-1; 7 bases are shared with TRBD2. The germline V gene encodes CDR1 MNHEY and CDR2 SMNVEV (reference sequence). V shed 5 bases and J 5 bases; nucleotides not matched to a gene: 6. The CDR3 has 14 amino acids. The CDR3 DNA reads as TGTGCCAGCAGTGGAGCTAGCGGCAACAATGAGCAGTTCTTC. It encodes CASSGASGNNEQFF.

The CDR3 here is CASPGTGAGNTIYF. The CDR3 bases are TGTGCCTCGCCCGGGACAGGGGCTGGAAACACCATATATTTT. The chain joins TRBV30 to TRBJ1-3; 10 bases match TRBD1. The CDR3 covers 14 residues. Germline V gene lookup returns CDR1 GTSNPN and CDR2 SVGIG (reference sequence). V shed 7 bases and J 2 bases; nucleotides not matched to a gene: 5. Variable domain in full (rest from reference TRBV30 and TRBJ1-3): SQTIHQWPATLVQPVGSPLSLECTVEGTSNPNLYWYRQAAGRGLQLLFYSVGIGQISSEVPQNLSASRPQDRQFILSSKKLLLSDSGFYLCASPGTGAGNTIYFGEGSWLTVV.

Only a few counts were recorded for this clone. This chain links TRBV5-1 with TRBJ2-7; 7 nucleotides agree with TRBD1. J gave up 4 bases and V 2 bases, and 9 bases lay outside the gene matches. Germline V gives CDR1 SGHRS, CDR2 YFSETQ. This CDR3 is built from 15 residues. The CDR3 bases are TGCGCCAGCAGCTTAGAAGCCGGGACAGCATACGAGCAGTACTTC. Encoded protein: CASSLEAGTAYEQYF.

This clone has only a few counts. V gene TRBV27 combines with J gene TRBJ2-7; D is perhaps TRBD2 (6 bases). Germline lookup yields CDR1 MNHEY and CDR2 SMNVEV (reference sequence). V was trimmed by 4 bases and J by 2 bases, leaving 12 bases between them. CDR3 size: 14 residues. The DNA of the CDR3 is TGTGCCAGCAGTTGGGGAGGACTGCCCTACGAGCAGTACTTC. Translated, it gives CASSWGGLPYEQYF.